These 29 T cell receptor beta chains were sequenced from one sample in a study of cytomegalovirus exposure and HLA in healthy donors. Only in-frame clones appear in the TCRdb table, and some are missing; sequencing was by immunoSEQ multiplex PCR. The table has 220,000 or so clones, around four fifths seen once; the top ten hold roughly 6%. The sample taken for sequencing was PBMCs. The receptors were gathered from a woman aged 18-29 years in good health and CMV-seronegative.

A few counts support this clone. V gene TRBV7-8 combines with J gene TRBJ2-7; D not certain. Per the germline V gene, CDR1 is SGHVS and CDR2 is FQNEAQ. V was clipped by 4 bases and J by 1 base, with 8 bases between them. The CDR3 has 13 residues. In DNA form, the CDR3 reads TGTGCCAGCAGCTCGGACGGGTCCTACGAGCAGTACTTC. Translated: CASSSDGSYEQYF.

The chain uses TRBV28 and TRBJ2-7; 9 positions match TRBD1. V lost 5 bases to trimming and J lost 0 bases; unmatched junction nucleotides: 5. Germline CDR1 reads MDHEN; CDR2 reads SYDVKM. This CDR3 contains 15 residues. The CDR3 loop is CASSTPGQGSYEQYF. The DNA for the CDR3 is TGTGCCAGCAGTACCCCGGGACAGGGCTCCTACGAGCAGTACTTC.

The V gene is TRBV5-1, the J gene TRBJ1-1, with TRBD1 matching 9 bases. Trimming at V came to 5 bases and at J to 4 bases, leaving 3 bases not matched to a gene. From germline, CDR1 is SGHRS and CDR2 YFSETQ. The CDR3 contains 13 residues. CDR3 sequence reads: CASRPDRGTEAFF. The CDR3 region has the DNA TGCGCCAGCAGACCGGACAGGGGCACTGAAGCTTTCTTT.

This chain joins TRBV5-6 and TRBJ2-1; TRBD2 matches at 10 bases. The germline gives CDR1 SGHDT, CDR2 YYEEEE. V lost 2 bases, J lost 8 bases, and 4 bases stayed unmatched. The CDR3 runs 14 residues. CDR3 residues: CASSLAGGHYEQFF. CDR3 in DNA: TGTGCCAGCAGCTTAGCGGGAGGGCACTATGAGCAGTTCTTC.

The gene calls are TRBV9 and TRBJ1-1; 10 nucleotides align to TRBD1. Looked up from germline, CDR1 is SGDLS and CDR2 is YYNGEE. The J segment lost 11 bases and the V segment lost 3 bases, leaving 7 bases of the junction unmatched. This CDR3 contains 13 residues. The CDR3 sequence is CASSDADRGRAFF. The CDR3, as DNA: TGTGCCAGCAGCGATGCGGACAGGGGGAGGGCTTTCTTT.

V usage is TRBV28 and J usage is TRBJ2-5; weak D call: TRBD2 (6 bases). In germline, CDR1 is MDHEN, CDR2 SYDVKM. The V end lost 3 bases, the J end lost 5 bases, and 13 bases lay between the germline ends. The CDR3 totals 14 residues. The DNA for the CDR3 is TGTGCCAGCAGTTTGGCCGGGGGTGAGGAGACCCAGTACTTC. Amino acids: CASSLAGGEETQYF.

This chain uses TRBV28 with TRBJ1-1, with D hard to call. CDR3 length: 15 residues. The germline gives CDR1 MDHEN, CDR2 SYDVKM. V was trimmed by 2 bases and J by 0 bases, leaving 10 bases between them. The CDR3 bases are TGTGCCAGCAGTTTAGGAACAGCAGTGAACACTGAAGCTTTCTTT. Amino acids: CASSLGTAVNTEAFF.

This clone came up a few times. V usage is TRBV7-2 and J usage is TRBJ1-2; D not certain. The ends were cut back, 5 bases at V and 8 bases at J, with 18 bases in the middle. CDR1 is SGHTA and CDR2 is FQGNSA in the germline V gene. This CDR3 region has 14 residues. CDR3 coding DNA: TGTGCCAGCAGCCCACCTAGGAGACCTGGGGGCTACACCTTC. It is translated as CASSPPRRPGGYTF.

The V call is TRBV7-3, the J call TRBJ2-6, with D possibly being TRBD1 (6 bases). The CDR3 is 16 amino acids. Looked up from germline, CDR1 is SGHTA and CDR2 is FQGTGA. V lost 6 bases and J lost 0, with 12 bases in between. The CDR3 protein is CASRTHRASGANVLTF. CDR3 bases: TGTGCCAGCAGGACCCACAGGGCCTCTGGGGCCAACGTCCTGACTTTC.

This chain connects TRBV2 to TRBJ1-1; TRBD1 is a possible D gene (6 bases). Germline CDR1 SNHLY, CDR2 FYNNEI. V was cut by 7 bases and J by 1 base, with 10 bases left in between. The CDR3 extends over 13 amino acids. The CDR3 region is CASTLGQNTEAFF. In DNA form, the CDR3 reads TGTGCCAGCACCCTGGGACAGAACACTGAAGCTTTCTTT.

J is TRBJ1-1 and V is TRBV4-1, with a weak D call TRBD1 (6 bases). This CDR3 comprises 14 residues. Trimming took off 4 bases at V and 0 bases at J, with 9 bases between the two ends. Germline V gene lookup returns CDR1 MGHRA and CDR2 YSYEKL. The CDR3 protein is CASSLGTLNTEAFF. CDR3 nucleotides: TGCGCCAGCAGCCTGGGGACATTGAACACTGAAGCTTTCTTT.

This chain uses TRBV7-8 with TRBJ1-3, with D unclear. This CDR3 comprises 16 residues. V was trimmed by 5 bases and J by 0 bases, leaving 14 bases between them. CDR1 SGHVS and CDR2 FQNEAQ come from the germline V gene. The CDR3: CASSGLQRSSGNTIYF. The CDR3 bases are TGTGCCAGCAGCGGCTTACAGAGAAGCTCTGGAAACACCATATATTTT.

The chain is built from TRBV4-1 and TRBJ2-7; a weak D match, TRBD1 (6 bases). The CDR3 runs 15 residues. V lost 1 base and J 3 bases, leaving 13 bases between the germline ends. Germline V gives CDR1 MGHRA, CDR2 YSYEKL. The CDR3 bases are TGCGCCAGCAGCCAAGCTTCAGGACAGTACTACGAGCAGTACTTC. It specifies CASSQASGQYYEQYF.

This rearrangement joins TRBV2 to TRBJ2-3, with TRBD2 matching over 11 bases. This CDR3 has 15 residues. Germline loops: CDR1 SNHLY, CDR2 FYNNEI. V shed 9 bases and J 3 bases; nucleotides not matched to a gene: 8. The CDR3: CASRPLAGGTDTQYF. The DNA for the CDR3 is TGTGCCAGTCGGCCCCTAGCGGGAGGAACAGATACGCAGTATTTT.

The chain carries TRBV2 and TRBJ1-2; 12 nucleotides agree with TRBD1. CDR1 and CDR2 (germline): SNHLY, FYNNEI. After removal of 0 bases from V and 7 bases from J, the junction contained 9 bases not matched to a gene. The CDR3 is made up of 17 amino acids. The CDR3 bases are TGTGCCAGCAGTGAAGCCCAGGGACAGGGGGCGAAGGGTGGCTACACCTTC. This encodes CASSEAQGQGAKGGYTF.

The table lists this clone with a count of one. The chain couples TRBV7-8 to TRBJ1-1; no clear D gene. From germline, CDR1 is SGHVS and CDR2 FQNEAQ. V dropped 5 bases and J dropped 3 bases, with 13 bases sitting between them. The CDR3 is 14 residues long. CDR3 nucleotides: TGTGCCAGCAGCCATCCCGCTAGGGACACTGAAGCTTTCTTT. It specifies CASSHPARDTEAFF.

This clone has just a few counts. CDR3 in DNA: TGTGCCAGCGGGCGGGAGTACCAAGAGACCCAGTACTTC. As protein: CASGREYQETQYF. The genes are TRBV6-5 and TRBJ2-5, with 7 positions matching TRBD2. Germline assignment: CDR1 MNHEY and CDR2 SVGAGI. V shed 8 bases, J shed 0 bases, and the junction held 3 bases outside the gene matches. The CDR3 contains 13 residues.

V gene TRBV30 combines with J gene TRBJ2-7; 8 bases match TRBD1. Germline assignment: CDR1 GTSNPN and CDR2 SVGIG (reference sequence). V trimming: 3 bases; J trimming: 6 bases; junction bases outside the gene matches: 13. The length of the CDR3 is 15 residues. CDR3 DNA sequence: TGTGCCTGGAGCGCCTATGGCAGGGGGCGAGGCGAGCAGTACTTC. It specifies CAWSAYGRGRGEQYF.

The chain employs TRBV27 and TRBJ1-5; D possibly corresponds to TRBD1 (6 bases). The length of the CDR3 is 14 residues. Germline-derived CDR1 and CDR2 are MNHEY and SMNVEV (reference sequence). Trimming took off 8 bases at V and 0 bases at J, with 11 bases between the two ends. CDR3 nucleotide sequence: TGTGCCAGCTGGGACAATTATAGCAATCAGCCCCAGCATTTT. Translated, it gives CASWDNYSNQPQHF.

The chain carries TRBV27 and TRBJ2-1, with 11 positions matching TRBD2. CDR3 length equals 14 residues. The V and J ends lost 8 bases and 9 bases, in that order; junction bases with no gene match: 9. Germline lookup yields CDR1 MNHEY and CDR2 SMNVEV (reference sequence). The CDR3: CASGISGRAGEQFF. The CDR3 bases are TGTGCCAGCGGGATTAGCGGGAGGGCCGGTGAGCAGTTCTTC.

The rearrangement links TRBV14 to TRBJ2-7; possible D gene TRBD1, 5 bases. Germline V lookup: CDR1 SGHDN, CDR2 FVKESK. The CDR3 runs to 15 residues. Trimming removed 1 base at V and 6 bases at J, with 16 bases between. The CDR3 sequence is CASSQGSRGLPEQYF. The CDR3 DNA follows: TGTGCCAGCAGCCAAGGGTCAAGGGGCCTACCCGAGCAGTACTTC.

The chain combines TRBV29-1 with TRBJ2-1, with D unresolved. V gave up 5 bases and J gave up 4 bases, with 12 bases separating them. This CDR3 has 13 amino acids. Germline V gene sequence: CDR1 SQVTM, CDR2 ANQGSEA. The CDR3 DNA sequence: TGCAGCGTTTTGGGCCCGGGTTACAATGAGCAGTTCTTC. Its translation is CSVLGPGYNEQFF.

V gene TRBV27 combines with J gene TRBJ2-1, with TRBD2 identical over 7 bases. V gave up 5 bases and J gave up 0 bases; unmatched junction bases: 4. Per the germline V gene, CDR1 is MNHEY and CDR2 is SMNVEV (reference sequence). The CDR3 is made up of 15 amino acids. The CDR3 region is CASSPRTSSYNEQFF. Written as DNA, the CDR3 is TGTGCCAGCAGTCCTCGGACTAGCTCCTACAATGAGCAGTTCTTC.

V usage is TRBV10-3 and J usage is TRBJ1-2, with 7 bases that match TRBD1. Germline lookup yields CDR1 ENHRY and CDR2 SYGVKD. The trim removed 6 bases at V and 4 bases at J, leaving 2 bases unmatched. The CDR3 has 12 residues. The DNA of the CDR3 is TGTGCCATCAGAGGACAGGCCTATGGCTACACCTTC. Translating gives CAIRGQAYGYTF.

This chain joins TRBV4-1 and TRBJ2-1; D ambiguous. V lost 0 bases and J 5 bases, leaving 2 bases between the germline ends. The CDR3 is made up of 12 amino acids. The germline V gene has CDR1 MGHRA and CDR2 YSYEKL. The CDR3 region is CASSQDNNEQFF. CDR3 nucleotide sequence: TGCGCCAGCAGCCAAGATAACAATGAGCAGTTCTTC.

This clone is a singleton in its sample. The genes are TRBV25-1 and TRBJ2-6; D possibly corresponds to TRBD1 (6 bases). This CDR3 is built from 18 residues. From germline, CDR1 is MGHDK and CDR2 SYGVNS. Trimming shortened V by 3 bases and J by 1 base, and 16 bases separated the two germline ends. CDR3 sequence: CASSDLDRPYSGANVLTF. For the CDR3, the DNA is TGTGCCAGCAGTGATCTGGACAGACCCTATTCTGGGGCCAACGTCCTGACTTTC.

The rearrangement joins TRBV2 to TRBJ2-3, with 8 bases lining up with TRBD2. From germline, CDR1 is SNHLY and CDR2 FYNNEI. This CDR3 contains 15 residues. With V trimmed by 4 bases and J by 4 bases, 7 bases remained unmatched. The CDR3 spells CASSVARGGADTQYF. CDR3 coding DNA: TGTGCCAGCAGTGTAGCCCGGGGGGGAGCAGATACGCAGTATTTT.

This clone has a handful of counts. The genes are TRBV5-6 and TRBJ1-2, with D possibly matching TRBD1 (5 bases). The CDR3 consists of 13 residues. The V gene lost 4 bases and the J gene lost 8 bases, with 15 bases spanning the gap. Looked up from germline, CDR1 is SGHDT and CDR2 is YYEEEE. The DNA for the CDR3 is TGTGCCAGCAGCCTACTCGGGGGAGGCGGCTACACCTTC. This translates into CASSLLGGGGYTF.

As regards this clone: At the DNA level, this CDR3 is encoded by other sequences in the same sample as well. The rearrangement links TRBV7-8 to TRBJ1-1; D unclear. The CDR3 is 14 amino acids. V lost 1 base and J 1 base, leaving 7 bases between the germline ends. Looked up from germline, CDR1 is SGHVS and CDR2 is FQNEAQ. CDR3 residues: CASSLGSPNTEAFF. The CDR3 nucleotides read TGTGCCAGCAGCTTAGGGTCACCGAACACTGAAGCTTTCTTT.